The 21 T cell receptor beta chains below all came from one sample that was sequenced in a study of shared clonotypes between healthy human individuals. The table came from immunoSEQ multiplex PCR; TCRdb's copy has only in-frame clones and leaves some out. The sample consists of 2 million to 2.5 million clones, just under 95% of them appearing once. CD8 cells classed as naive were CD45RO-negative and positively selected for CCR7, excluding terminally differentiated effector memory CD45RA+ cells. Sequenced material: naive CD8+ T cells sorted from blood. These receptors originate from a man aged 18-30 years in good health.

This chain links TRBV28 with TRBJ2-7, with 8 bases lining up with TRBD1. The CDR3 contains 14 residues. The V segment lost 5 bases and the J segment 2 bases; nucleotides outside the gene matches: 5. Germline V gene lookup returns CDR1 MDHEN and CDR2 SYDVKM. The CDR3 spells CASSTGQVTYEQYF. The CDR3 DNA sequence: TGTGCCAGCAGTACGGGACAGGTTACCTACGAGCAGTACTTC.

The chain joins TRBV2 to TRBJ1-2; a possible D gene is TRBD1 (5 bases). The CDR3 has 12 residues. Germline V gives CDR1 SNHLY, CDR2 FYNNEI. With 8 bases removed from V and 3 bases from J, the gap between germline ends came to 10 bases. The CDR3 is CASAGLDYGYTF. The CDR3 nucleotides are TGTGCCAGCGCAGGGTTGGACTATGGCTACACCTTC.

This rearrangement joins TRBV19 to TRBJ2-3, with a possible D match to TRBD1 (5 bases). The CDR3 length is 11 residues. Looked up from germline, CDR1 is LNHDA and CDR2 is SQIVND (reference sequence). Between the trimmed V and J ends, which lost 3 bases and 10 bases, there was a span of 8 bases. The CDR3 nucleotides are TGTGCCAGTAGTATGGGGCCCTCGCAGTATTTT. Protein sequence: CASSMGPSQYF.

The V gene is TRBV11-2, the J gene TRBJ1-1; tentatively, D is TRBD1 (6 bases). The V gene's germline CDR1 is SGHAT and CDR2 FQNNGV. The CDR3 runs to 15 residues. Trimming pared 1 base from V and 3 bases from J, leaving 12 bases between. The CDR3 DNA is TGTGCCAGCAGCTTAGCTACGAGGGGGGACACTGAAGCTTTCTTT. Its translation: CASSLATRGDTEAFF.

This chain joins TRBV7-9 and TRBJ1-1; 11 bases fit TRBD1. The CDR3 covers 16 residues. Unmatched junction bases numbered 7, after V lost 3 bases and J lost 4 bases. CDR1 is SEHNR, CDR2 FQNEAQ, per germline (reference sequence). This CDR3 reads CASSFTRDRGSTEAFF. CDR3 nucleotide sequence: TGTGCCAGCAGCTTCACGCGGGACAGGGGGTCCACTGAAGCTTTCTTT.

This chain joins TRBV9 and TRBJ1-2, with 8 bases matching TRBD1. Germline assignment: CDR1 SGDLS and CDR2 YYNGEE. There are 15 residues in the CDR3. With V trimmed by 0 bases and J by 4 bases, 5 bases remained unmatched. The CDR3 DNA is TGTGCCAGCAGCGTAGGGACAGGGACTACCTATGGCTACACCTTC. It codes for CASSVGTGTTYGYTF.

CDR3 in amino acids: CASSETGPQYF. CDR3 bases: TGTGCCAGCAGTGAGACGGGCCCGCAGTACTTC. The rearrangement joins TRBV6-1 to TRBJ2-7; D unresolved. The CDR3 sequence is 11 residues long. Germline CDR1 and CDR2: MNHNS and SASEGT. V shed 3 bases and J shed 9 bases, with 9 bases lying between them.

The chain carries TRBV27 and TRBJ2-7, with unresolved D. Looked up from germline, CDR1 is MNHEY and CDR2 is SMNVEV (reference sequence). The CDR3 extends over 13 amino acids. The ends were cut back, 7 bases at V and 6 bases at J, with 16 bases in the middle. In nucleotides, the CDR3 is TGTGCCAGCAAATCGCTAAGTCATCTCGAGCAGTACTTC. It encodes CASKSLSHLEQYF.

Comments on this clone: Other nucleotide sequences from this sample produce the same CDR3. This chain joins TRBV13 and TRBJ2-7; D is unresolved. This CDR3 is built from 12 residues. Trimming removed 0 bases at V and 6 bases at J, with 6 bases between. Germline CDR1 is PRHDT and CDR2 is FYEKMQ (reference sequence). CDR3 residues: CASSLGQVEQYF. CDR3 coding DNA: TGTGCCAGCAGCTTAGGCCAGGTCGAGCAGTACTTC.

CDR3 in amino acids: CASSDLAGGTDTQYF. The CDR3 DNA is TGTGCCAGCAGTGACTTAGCGGGCGGCACAGATACGCAGTATTTT. The chain carries TRBV2 and TRBJ2-3, with 7 bases lining up with TRBD2. The CDR3 consists of 15 residues. The germline gives CDR1 SNHLY, CDR2 FYNNEI. J gave up 1 base and V 3 bases, and 4 bases lay outside the gene matches. Based on the CDR3 plus reference TRBV2 and TRBJ2-3, the full variable domain is EPEVTQTPSHQVTQMGQEVILRCVPISNHLYFYWYRQILGQKVEFLVSFYNNEISEKSEIFDDQFSVERPDGSNFTLKIRSTKLEDSAMYFCASSDLAGGTDTQYFGPGTRLTVL.

The V and J genes are TRBV10-3 and TRBJ1-1; D is ambiguous. The germline CDR1 and CDR2 sequences are ENHRY and SYGVKD. There are 11 residues in the CDR3. V was trimmed by 3 bases and J by 8 bases, leaving 7 bases between them. CDR3 coding DNA: TGTGCCATCAGTGATGGACGGGAAGCTTTCTTT. Its protein product is CAISDGREAFF.

J is TRBJ1-1 and V is TRBV7-8, with no clear D. Trimming cost V 2 bases and J 3 bases, with 13 bases left between them. Germline V CDR1 and CDR2: SGHVS, FQNEAQ. The CDR3 extends over 15 amino acids. Here the CDR3 reads CASSLSPGGDTEAFF. In nucleotides, the CDR3 is TGTGCCAGCAGCTTATCCCCCGGTGGGGACACTGAAGCTTTCTTT. The full variable domain, completed using reference TRBV7-8 and TRBJ1-1, is GAGVSQSPRYKVAKRGQDVALRCDPISGHVSLFWYQQALGQGPEFLTYFQNEAQLDKSGLPSDRFFAERPEGSVSTLKIQRTQQEDSAVYLCASSLSPGGDTEAFFGQGTRLTVV.

In its sample, this clone was seen once. This chain joins TRBV6-1 and TRBJ2-1, with D perhaps TRBD2 (6 bases). Trimming removed 1 base from V and 5 bases from J, with 9 bases in between. CDR1 is MNHNS and CDR2 is SASEGT in the germline V gene. The CDR3 totals 14 residues. CDR3 protein: CASSEVGLNNEQFF. The CDR3 coding sequence is TGTGCCAGCAGTGAAGTAGGACTAAACAATGAGCAGTTCTTC.

This clone has just one count. V usage is TRBV21-1 and J usage is TRBJ1-4. TRBV21-1 corresponds to a pseudogene. CDR3 length: 10 residues. The CDR3 loop is CASNCGKLFF. The CDR3 coding sequence is TGTGCCAGCAACTGCGGAAAACTGTTTTTT.

V and J are TRBV19 and TRBJ1-5; no clear D. V lost 2 bases and J lost 4, with 9 bases in between. The germline V gene has CDR1 LNHDA and CDR2 SQIVND (reference sequence). The CDR3 extends over 14 amino acids. The CDR3 region has the DNA TGTGCCAGTAGTATACCCCTCATTAATCAGCCCCAGCATTTT. Its translation: CASSIPLINQPQHF.

The V gene is TRBV7-8, the J gene TRBJ2-7; D remains ambiguous. Trimming took off 1 base at V and 3 bases at J, with 7 bases between the two ends. Germline CDR1 SGHVS, CDR2 FQNEAQ. This CDR3 is built from 13 residues. CDR3 coding DNA: TGTGCCAGCAGCTTAGACCAGTACTACGAGCAGTACTTC. Protein product: CASSLDQYYEQYF.

V gene TRBV7-6 combines with J gene TRBJ2-7; D remains ambiguous. The length of the CDR3 is 16 residues. V lost 2 bases, J lost 3 bases, and 17 bases lay in between. Germline V CDR1 and CDR2: SGHVS, FNYEAQ. CDR3 region: CASSLSSADSDYEQYF. For the CDR3, the DNA is TGTGCCAGCAGCTTAAGTTCGGCCGATTCGGACTACGAGCAGTACTTC.

The chain employs TRBV6-1 and TRBJ2-1, with 12 bases matching TRBD2. The germline V gene has CDR1 MNHNS and CDR2 SASEGT. Trimming cost V 6 bases and J 8 bases; bases outside gene matches: 5. The CDR3 spans 14 residues. CDR3 residues: CASSGTSGRHEQFF. CDR3 bases: TGTGCCAGCAGCGGGACTAGCGGGCGCCATGAGCAGTTCTTC.

The chain employs TRBV7-9 and TRBJ2-7; a weak D match, TRBD1 (6 bases). V lost 4 bases and J lost 4, with 17 bases in between. Germline V gene sequence: CDR1 SEHNR, CDR2 FQNEAQ (reference sequence). The CDR3 spans 15 residues. This CDR3 is CASSYTTGTLYEQYF. In nucleotides, the CDR3 is TGTGCCAGCAGCTACACAACCGGGACACTGTACGAGCAGTACTTC.

The V gene is TRBV7-9, the J gene TRBJ2-7, with 10 bases that match TRBD2. From germline, CDR1 is SEHNR and CDR2 FQNEAQ (reference sequence). The CDR3 runs to 14 residues. Trimming at V came to 5 bases and at J to 6 bases, leaving 7 bases not matched to a gene. CDR3 bases: TGTGCCAGCAGCCCCCCTAGCGGGAGTATCGAGCAGTACTTC. Residues: CASSPPSGSIEQYF.

This chain joins TRBV5-1 and TRBJ2-5; 9 nucleotides align to TRBD1. With 2 bases clipped from V and 2 bases from J, the junction kept 7 bases outside the gene matches. In germline, CDR1 is SGHRS, CDR2 YFSETQ. The CDR3 runs to 16 residues. The chain's CDR3 is CASSLIGTGLQETQYF. CDR3 DNA sequence: TGCGCCAGCAGCTTAATAGGGACAGGGTTACAAGAGACCCAGTACTTC.